This passage covers 5 T cell receptor beta chains from one sample sequenced in a study of memory CD4+ T cells and cytomegalovirus serostatus. Only in-frame clones appear in the TCRdb table, and some are missing; sequencing was by immunoSEQ multiplex PCR. The sample contains 46,000 or so clones, roughly 78% of which appear only once. Single viable CD3+CD4+CD8-CD45RO+ cells were sorted as the memory CD4+ T cells. Specimen: memory CD4+ T cells from blood. These receptors were obtained from an adult in good health and CMV-seronegative.

The V gene is TRBV19, the J gene TRBJ1-1; D ambiguous. Trimming removed 5 bases from V and 0 bases from J, with 16 bases in between. Germline V gene data show CDR1 as LNHDA and CDR2 as SQIVND (reference sequence). This CDR3 is built from 16 residues. CDR3 amino acids: CASSPRGVWMNTEAFF. DNA for the CDR3: TGTGCCAGTAGTCCCCGCGGGGTATGGATGAACACTGAAGCTTTCTTT.

The chain recombines TRBV6-6 with TRBJ1-1; D is possibly TRBD1 (5 bases). The CDR3 runs to 14 residues. Per the germline V gene, CDR1 is MNHNY and CDR2 is SVGAGI (reference sequence). The ends were cut back, 8 bases at V and 6 bases at J, with 19 bases in the middle. The CDR3 region is CASFVGTLPPEAFF. CDR3 nucleotides: TGTGCCAGCTTTGTAGGGACGCTCCCCCCTGAAGCTTTCTTT.

V usage is TRBV5-1 and J usage is TRBJ1-5, with unresolved D. The V gene lost 1 base and the J gene lost 5 bases, with 25 bases spanning the gap. The CDR3 is 19 amino acids. Germline V lookup: CDR1 SGHRS, CDR2 YFSETQ. In DNA form, the CDR3 reads TGCGCCAGCAGCTTGCCCCCTTTATCAGAGCCCCCGGAGGATCAGCCCCAGCATTTT. This codes for CASSLPPLSEPPEDQPQHF.

The gene calls are TRBV19 and TRBJ1-5, with TRBD1 identical over 7 bases. CDR1 and CDR2 (germline): LNHDA, SQIVND (reference sequence). This CDR3 region has 16 residues. The ends lost 5 bases at V and 0 bases at J; junction bases unmatched: 7. In nucleotides, the CDR3 is TGTGCCAGTAGTTCAACAGGGGTCGGTAGCAATCAGCCCCAGCATTTT. It is translated as CASSSTGVGSNQPQHF.

This sequence joins TRBV19 and TRBJ1-1; 9 bases align to TRBD1. Germline CDR1 reads LNHDA; CDR2 reads SQIVND (reference sequence). Trimming cost V 7 bases and J 5 bases; bases outside gene matches: 11. The CDR3 covers 15 residues. In DNA form, the CDR3 reads TGTGCCAGTACCATATCGACAGGGGGTGGAACTGAAGCTTTCTTT. It yields the protein CASTISTGGGTEAFF.